This TCR beta chain was sequenced during a study of regulatory T cells in long-lasting Graves disease. The germline V and J ends were trimmed by 1 base and 1 base, with 4 bases remaining between them. Germline values: CDR1 MNHGY, CDR2 SVAAGI. This CDR3 region has 13 residues. Study outcomes and limitations: Reduced TCR diversity was observed in persistent Graves' patients versus newly diagnosed patients.

This clonotype occurred many times. Its specificity is unknown. Building the TCR beta libraries relied on iRepertoire HTBI primers, and CDR3 regions underwent Arm-PCR. MiXCR, run by TCRdb on the multiplex PCR reads, gives a single entry per CDR3 protein. The sample shows about 350,000 distinct CDR3 sequences, 16% of them seen only once. This sample's time point: newly diagnosed GD, antithyroid drugs for less than 3 months. There was RNA extracted from PBMCs, and the TCR library was made from it. The sample was also reused in another study, on T cells in Graves' hyperthyroidism and ophthalmopathy. That source reports: Across 18 months, stable Graves' hyperthyroidism was marked by no progression to ophthalmopathy.

The TCR comes from a man aged 35 to 55 with Graves disease. The genes are TRBV6-9 and TRBJ1-1; the D is unclear. The sequencing used peripheral blood mononuclear cells (PBMCs), collected at new diagnosis, from a patient treated with antithyroid drugs. This chain's CDR3 is CASSYFGNTEAFF. The CDR3 DNA follows: TGTGCCAGCAGTTATTTTGGGAACACTGAAGCTTTCTTT.